The count of the clone carrying this TCR beta chain is one. Original methodology: Amplifying reference gene primers gave estimates of nucleated cell counts. Profiling relied on immunoSEQ multiplex PCR, and the TCRdb table lists in-frame clones only, not all of them. The DNA was the basis for D and trimming; V, J and clone size are from that table. The repertoire consists of 85,000 to 90,000 clones, with almost 85% occurring once and the leading ten covering 0.95% to 1.5%. This entry belongs to a study of blood T cell repertoires in COVID-19. Study information: The United States, Italy and Spain provided the acute and convalescent COVID-19 samples. PBMCs, B-cell-depleted T cells, or T cells provided the cDNA or gDNA that made up the material.

V was pared by 5 bases and J by 0 bases, with 15 bases of the junction left unmatched. This CDR3 has 19 residues. CDR1 and CDR2 (germline): SGHAT, FQNNGV. The sequencing sample was made of peripheral blood. The receptor was derived from a woman of 80 years or more with acute or convalescent COVID-19. The V gene is TRBV11-2, the J gene TRBJ2-1; 8 bases are a match to TRBD2. DNA for the CDR3: TGTGCCAGCAGCCCCCACGGTCGCGGGAGGATTCGCTCCTACAATGAGCAGTTCTTC. This gives the protein CASSPHGRGRIRSYNEQFF.